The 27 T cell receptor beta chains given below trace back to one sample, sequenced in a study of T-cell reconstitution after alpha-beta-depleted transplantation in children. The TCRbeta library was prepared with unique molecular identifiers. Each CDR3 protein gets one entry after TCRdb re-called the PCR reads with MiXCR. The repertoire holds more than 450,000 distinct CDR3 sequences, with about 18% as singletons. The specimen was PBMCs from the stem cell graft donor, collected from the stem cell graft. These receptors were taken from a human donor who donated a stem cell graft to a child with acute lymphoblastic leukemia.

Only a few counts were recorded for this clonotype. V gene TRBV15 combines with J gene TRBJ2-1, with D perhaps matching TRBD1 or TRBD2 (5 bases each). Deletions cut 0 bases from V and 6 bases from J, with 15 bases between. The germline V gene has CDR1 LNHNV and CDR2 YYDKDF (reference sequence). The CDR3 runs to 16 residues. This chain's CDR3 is CATSRDPPGPTNEQFF. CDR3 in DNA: TGTGCCACCAGCAGAGACCCCCCGGGACCGACCAATGAGCAGTTCTTC.

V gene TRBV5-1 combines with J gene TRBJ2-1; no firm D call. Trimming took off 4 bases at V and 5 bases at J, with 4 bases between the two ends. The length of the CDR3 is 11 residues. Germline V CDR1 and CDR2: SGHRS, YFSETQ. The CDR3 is CASSRNNEQFF. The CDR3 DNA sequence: TGCGCCAGCAGCAGAAACAATGAGCAGTTCTTC.

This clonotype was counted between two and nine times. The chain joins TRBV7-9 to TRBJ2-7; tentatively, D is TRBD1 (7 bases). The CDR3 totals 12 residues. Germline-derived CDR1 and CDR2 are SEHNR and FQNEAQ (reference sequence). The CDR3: CAFPAGGHEQYF. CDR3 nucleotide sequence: TGTGCTTTCCCTGCAGGGGGGCACGAGCAGTACTTC.

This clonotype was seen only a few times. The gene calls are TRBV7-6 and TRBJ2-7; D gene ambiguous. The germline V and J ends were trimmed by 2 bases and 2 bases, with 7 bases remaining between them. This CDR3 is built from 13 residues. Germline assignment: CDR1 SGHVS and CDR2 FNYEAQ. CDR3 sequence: CASSLLGTYEQYF. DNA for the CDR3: TGTGCCAGCAGCTTACTCGGTACCTACGAGCAGTACTTC.

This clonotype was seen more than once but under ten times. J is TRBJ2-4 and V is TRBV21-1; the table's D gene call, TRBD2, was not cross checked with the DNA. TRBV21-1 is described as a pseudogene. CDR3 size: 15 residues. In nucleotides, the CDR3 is TGTGCCAGCAGCAAGCCTCGTGGGCCCGTTATAATCCAGTACTTC. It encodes CASSKPRGPVIIQYF.

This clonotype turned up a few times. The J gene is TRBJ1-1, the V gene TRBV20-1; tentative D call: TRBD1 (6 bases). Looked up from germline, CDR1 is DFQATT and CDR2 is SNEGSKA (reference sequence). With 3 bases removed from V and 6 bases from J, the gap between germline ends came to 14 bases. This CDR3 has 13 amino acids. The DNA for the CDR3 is TGCAGTGCTAGCCAGGGGTTGAATTCTGAAGCTTTCTTT. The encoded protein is CSASQGLNSEAFF.

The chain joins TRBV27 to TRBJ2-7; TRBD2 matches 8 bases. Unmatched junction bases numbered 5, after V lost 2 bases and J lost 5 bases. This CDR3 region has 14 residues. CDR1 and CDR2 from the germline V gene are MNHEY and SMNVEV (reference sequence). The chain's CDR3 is CASSLRGGVHEQYF. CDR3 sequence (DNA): TGTGCCAGCAGTTTACGGGGGGGTGTCCACGAGCAGTACTTC.

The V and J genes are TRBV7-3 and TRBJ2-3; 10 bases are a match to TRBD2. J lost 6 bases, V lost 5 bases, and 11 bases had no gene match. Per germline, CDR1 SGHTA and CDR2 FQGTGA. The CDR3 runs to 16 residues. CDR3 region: CASSRIGSSGSDTQYF. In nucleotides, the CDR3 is TGTGCCAGCAGCCGAATAGGTTCTAGCGGGAGTGATACGCAGTATTTT.

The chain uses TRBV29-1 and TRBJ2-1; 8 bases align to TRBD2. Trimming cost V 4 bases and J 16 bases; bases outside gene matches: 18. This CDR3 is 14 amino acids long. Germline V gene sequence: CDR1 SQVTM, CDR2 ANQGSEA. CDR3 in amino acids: CSVVAPSREGRVFF. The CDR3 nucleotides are TGCAGCGTTGTGGCCCCAAGCCGGGAGGGCCGGGTATTCTTC.

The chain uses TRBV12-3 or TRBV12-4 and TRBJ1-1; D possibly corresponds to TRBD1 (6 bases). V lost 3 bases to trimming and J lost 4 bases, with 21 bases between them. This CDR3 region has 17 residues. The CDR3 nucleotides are TGTGCCAGCAGTTTCAACAGGGTCGGATCCGGTGCCACTGAAGCTTTCTTT. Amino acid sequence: CASSFNRVGSGATEAFF.

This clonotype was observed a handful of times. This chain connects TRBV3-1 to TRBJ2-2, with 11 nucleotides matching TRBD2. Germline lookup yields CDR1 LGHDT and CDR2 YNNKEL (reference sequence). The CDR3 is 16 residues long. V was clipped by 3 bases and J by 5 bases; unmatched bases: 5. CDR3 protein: CASSHSLAGVTGELFF. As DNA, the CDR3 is TGTGCCAGCAGCCATTCACTAGCGGGAGTTACCGGGGAGCTGTTTTTT.

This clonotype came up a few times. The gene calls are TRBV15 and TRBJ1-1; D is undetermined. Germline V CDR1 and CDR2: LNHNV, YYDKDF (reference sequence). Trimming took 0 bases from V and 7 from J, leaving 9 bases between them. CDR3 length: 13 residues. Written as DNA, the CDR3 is TGTGCCACCAGCAGAGATCTGGCGAGTGAAGCTTTCTTT. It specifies CATSRDLASEAFF.

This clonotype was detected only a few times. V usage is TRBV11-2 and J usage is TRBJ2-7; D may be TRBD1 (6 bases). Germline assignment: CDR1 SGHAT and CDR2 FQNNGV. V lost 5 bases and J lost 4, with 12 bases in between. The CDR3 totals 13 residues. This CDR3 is CASSDGQGYEQYF. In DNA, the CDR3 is TGTGCCAGCAGCGACGGCCAGGGGTACGAGCAGTACTTC.

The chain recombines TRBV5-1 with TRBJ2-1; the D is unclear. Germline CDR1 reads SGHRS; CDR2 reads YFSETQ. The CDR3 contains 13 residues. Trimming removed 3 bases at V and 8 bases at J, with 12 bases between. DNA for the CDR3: TGCGCCAGCAGCTCCCCAGGAGACTATGAGCAGTTCTTC. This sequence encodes CASSSPGDYEQFF.

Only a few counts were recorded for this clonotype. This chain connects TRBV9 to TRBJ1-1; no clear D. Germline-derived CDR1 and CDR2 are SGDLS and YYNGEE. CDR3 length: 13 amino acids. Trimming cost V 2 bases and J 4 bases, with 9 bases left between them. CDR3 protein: CASSVEGFTEAFF. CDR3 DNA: TGTGCCAGCAGCGTCGAGGGTTTCACTGAAGCTTTCTTT.

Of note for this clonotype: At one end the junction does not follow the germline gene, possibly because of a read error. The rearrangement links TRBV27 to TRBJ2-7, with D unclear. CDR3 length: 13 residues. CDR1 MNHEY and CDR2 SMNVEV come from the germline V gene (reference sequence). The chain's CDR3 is CASSPWGTAAYRF. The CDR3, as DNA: TGTGCCAGCAGTCCCTGGGGAACAGCCGCCTACCGGTTC.

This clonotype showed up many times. The CDR3 loop is CASSLDLNTEAFF. Here the CDR3 DNA reads TGCGCCAGCAGCCTGGACTTGAACACTGAAGCTTTCTTT. The rearrangement joins TRBV5-1 to TRBJ1-1, with D hard to call. This CDR3 has 13 residues. V was cut by 4 bases and J by 0 bases, with 7 bases left in between. Germline CDR1 SGHRS, CDR2 YFSETQ.

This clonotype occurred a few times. CDR3 sequence reads: CASSSAAGGSYEQYF. CDR3 coding DNA: TGTGCCAGCAGTTCCGCGGCAGGGGGTTCCTACGAGCAGTACTTC. The V call is TRBV12-3 or TRBV12-4, the J call TRBJ2-7; 7 positions match TRBD1. This CDR3 is 15 amino acids long. V was clipped by 4 bases and J by 1 base; unmatched bases: 7.

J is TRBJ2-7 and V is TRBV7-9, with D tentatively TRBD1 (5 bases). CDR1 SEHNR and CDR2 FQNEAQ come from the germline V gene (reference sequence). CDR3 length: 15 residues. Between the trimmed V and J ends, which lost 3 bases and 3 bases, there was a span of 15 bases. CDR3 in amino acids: CASSFATVGNYEQYF. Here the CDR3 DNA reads TGTGCCAGCAGCTTCGCGACAGTTGGAAACTACGAGCAGTACTTC.

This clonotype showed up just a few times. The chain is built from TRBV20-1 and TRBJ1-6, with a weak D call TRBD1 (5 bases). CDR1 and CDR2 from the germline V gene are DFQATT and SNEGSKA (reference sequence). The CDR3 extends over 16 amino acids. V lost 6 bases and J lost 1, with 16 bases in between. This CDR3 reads CSAPEGRRSYNSPLHF. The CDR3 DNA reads TGCAGTGCCCCCGAGGGACGGCGGTCCTATAATTCACCCCTCCACTTT.

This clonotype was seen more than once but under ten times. The CDR3 sequence: CASSGSKQSAGELFF. The CDR3 DNA sequence: TGCGCCAGCAGCGGAAGCAAGCAGAGCGCCGGGGAGCTGTTTTTT. The chain employs TRBV4-1 and TRBJ2-2; the D is unclear. Trimming took 5 bases from V and 6 from J, leaving 16 bases between them. The CDR3 consists of 15 residues. Per the germline V gene, CDR1 is MGHRA and CDR2 is YSYEKL.

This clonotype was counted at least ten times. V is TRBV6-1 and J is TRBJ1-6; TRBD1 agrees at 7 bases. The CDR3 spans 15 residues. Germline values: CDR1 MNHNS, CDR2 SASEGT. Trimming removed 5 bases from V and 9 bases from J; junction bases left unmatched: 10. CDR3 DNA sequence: TGTGCCAGCAGTCAAGAGACAGGGCAAGGTTCACCCCTCCACTTT. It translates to CASSQETGQGSPLHF.

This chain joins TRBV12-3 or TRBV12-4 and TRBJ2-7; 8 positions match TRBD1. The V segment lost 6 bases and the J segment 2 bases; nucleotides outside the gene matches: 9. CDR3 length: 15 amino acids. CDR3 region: CASSRRGQGPYEQYF. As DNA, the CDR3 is TGTGCCAGCAGCCGTCGAGGACAGGGCCCCTACGAGCAGTACTTC.

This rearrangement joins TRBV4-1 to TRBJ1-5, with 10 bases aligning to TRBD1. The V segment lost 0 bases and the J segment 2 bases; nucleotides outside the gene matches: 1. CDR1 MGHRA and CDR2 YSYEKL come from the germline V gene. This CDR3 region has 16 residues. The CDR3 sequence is CASSQEGTGGNQPQHF. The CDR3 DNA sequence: TGCGCCAGCAGCCAAGAAGGGACAGGGGGCAATCAGCCCCAGCATTTT.

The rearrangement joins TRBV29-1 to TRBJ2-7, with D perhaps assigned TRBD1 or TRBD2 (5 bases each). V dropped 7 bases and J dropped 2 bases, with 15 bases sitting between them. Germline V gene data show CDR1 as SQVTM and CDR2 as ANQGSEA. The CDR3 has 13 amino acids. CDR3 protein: CSALGELTYEQYF. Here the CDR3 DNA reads TGCAGCGCGTTGGGGGAGCTCACCTACGAGCAGTACTTC.

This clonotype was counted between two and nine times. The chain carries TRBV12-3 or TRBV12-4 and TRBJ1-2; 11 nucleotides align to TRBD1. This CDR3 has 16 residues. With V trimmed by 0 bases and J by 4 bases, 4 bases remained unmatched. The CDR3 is CASSLADRGLSYGYTF. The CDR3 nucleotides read TGTGCCAGCAGTTTAGCGGACAGGGGGCTTAGCTATGGCTACACCTTC.

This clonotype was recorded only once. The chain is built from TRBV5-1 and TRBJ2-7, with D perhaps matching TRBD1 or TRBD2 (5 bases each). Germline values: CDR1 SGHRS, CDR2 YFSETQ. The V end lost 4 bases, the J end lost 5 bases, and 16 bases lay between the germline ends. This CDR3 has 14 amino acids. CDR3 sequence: CASSRRDPGHEQYF. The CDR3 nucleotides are TGCGCCAGCAGCAGGCGTGACCCGGGGCACGAGCAGTACTTC. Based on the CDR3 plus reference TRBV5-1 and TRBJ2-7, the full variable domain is KAGVTQTPRYLIKTRGQQVTLSCSPISGHRSVSWYQQTPGQGLQFLFEYFSETQRNKGNFPGRFSGRQFSNSRSEMNVSTLELGDSALYLCASSRRDPGHEQYFGPGTRLTVT.